These T cell receptor beta chains were read from a single sample in a study of siplizumab effects on memory and regulatory T cells. Libraries were prepared by immunoSEQ multiplex PCR; TCRdb keeps only in-frame clonotypes and omits some of them. This table holds roughly 100,000 clones, about 93% found once. The sequenced sample consisted of CD4+ T cells sorted from blood. The receptors derive from a human donor in good health. Each CDR3 is given with its conserved first and last residue. D genes are given only for firm matches. A row's size may be missing; if present it is once, few, many or a size class.

. TRBJ1-1 TRBV19 once CASSIARETEAFF TGTGCCAGTAGTATAGCAAGGGAGACTGAAGCTTTCTTT
. TRBJ1-1 TRBV19 . CASSRALSVQVAFF TGTGCCAGTAGTCGGGCGCTTTCGGTTCAAGTCGCTTTCTTT
TRBD2 TRBJ2-5 TRBV5-1 . CASSLGRTSGAQYF TGCGCCAGCAGCCTGGGGAGGACTAGCGGGGCCCAGTACTTC
TRBD1 TRBJ2-1 TRBV27 . CASSPLGTGGNEQFF TGTGCCAGCAGTCCCTTAGGGACAGGGGGCAATGAGCAGTTCTTC
TRBD2 TRBJ2-7 TRBV6-5 . CASRESGIGSYEQYF TGTGCCAGCAGGGAAAGCGGGATCGGCTCCTACGAGCAGTACTTC
. TRBJ1-4 TRBV15 once CATGRVNEKLFF TGTGCCACCGGGCGGGTTAATGAAAAACTGTTTTTT
. TRBJ2-5 TRBV7-9 . CASSLVETPRAQYF TGTGCCAGCAGCTTAGTCGAGACGCCGCGGGCCCAGTACTTC
. TRBJ1-2 TRBV7-9 . CASRGERPGDGYTF TGTGCCAGCAGGGGGGAGAGGCCCGGTGATGGCTACACCTTC
. TRBJ2-2 TRBV27 once CASTIDSFGDTGELFF TGTGCCAGCACCATAGACAGCTTTGGGGACACCGGGGAGCTGTTTTTT
. TRBJ1-1 TRBV5-4 . CASSLEGRGRTEAFF TGTGCCAGCAGCTTGGAGGGTCGGGGTCGAACTGAAGCTTTCTTT
. TRBJ2-1 TRBV7-2 . CASSLGRTYEQFF TGTGCCAGCAGCCTGGGAAGGACCTATGAGCAGTTCTTC
. TRBJ2-3 TRBV6-1 once CASSGPPGRSTDTQYF TGTGCCAGCAGTGGACCCCCGGGACGGAGCACAGATACGCAGTATTTT
TRBD2 TRBJ2-1 TRBV11-3 . CASSLRSTSGVYNEQFF TGTGCCAGCAGCTTACGATCGACTAGCGGCGTGTACAATGAGCAGTTCTTC
. TRBJ2-5 TRBV19 . CASSIDFGGRETQYF TGTGCCAGTAGTATAGATTTTGGGGGCCGAGAGACCCAGTACTTC
. TRBJ2-2 TRBV7-3 . CASGNHWANTGELFF TGTGCCAGCGGGAACCACTGGGCAAACACCGGGGAGCTGTTTTTT
. TRBJ1-5 TRBV6-1 . CASSEQGRSNQPQHF TGTGCCAGCAGTGAGCAGGGGCGCAGCAATCAGCCCCAGCATTTT
. TRBJ2-7 TRBV10-2 . CASHHTASYEQYF TGCGCCAGCCACCACACCGCCTCCTACGAGCAGTACTTC
. TRBJ2-7 TRBV7-9 . CASSFTGTPGYEQYF TGTGCCAGCAGCTTCACCGGGACCCCGGGCTACGAGCAGTACTTC
. TRBJ1-6 TRBV4-1 . CASSQDVAVNSPLHF TGCGCCAGCAGCCAAGATGTGGCAGTCAATTCACCCCTCCACTTT
. TRBJ2-7 TRBV20-1 . CSARGYEQYF TGCAGTGCTAGAGGGTACGAGCAGTACTTC
. TRBJ2-7 TRBV5-4 . CASSSAGHEQYF TGTGCCAGCAGCTCTGCCGGCCACGAGCAGTACTTC
. TRBJ2-5 TRBV10-2 once CASSGQAPLETQYF TGCGCCAGCAGTGGACAGGCTCCATTAGAGACCCAGTACTTC
. TRBJ1-5 TRBV6-4 . CASSLTDQSGPQHF TGTGCCAGCAGTCTGACAGATCAATCAGGGCCCCAGCATTTT
TRBD2 TRBJ2-7 TRBV7-3 . CASSQGLAREQYF TGTGCCAGCAGCCAGGGACTAGCTCGCGAGCAGTACTTC
. TRBJ1-1 TRBV6-1 . CASSGYKNTEAFF TGTGCCAGCAGTGGGTACAAGAACACTGAAGCTTTCTTT
TRBD1 TRBJ2-3 TRBV2 . CASRMDRGGDTQYF TGTGCCAGCAGGATGGACAGGGGAGGGGATACGCAGTATTTT
. TRBJ1-2 TRBV30 . CAWSVQYGYTF TGTGCCTGGAGTGTACAGTATGGCTACACCTTC
TRBD2 TRBJ2-5 TRBV5-4 . CASSLGLAGGETQYF TGTGCCAGCAGCTTGGGACTAGCGGGAGGAGAGACCCAGTACTTC
TRBD1 TRBJ2-3 TRBV6-4 . CASSRQGYTDTQYF TGTGCCAGCAGTCGACAGGGATACACAGATACGCAGTATTTT
TRBD1 TRBJ1-5 TRBV27 . CASSPSPDRVPRPQHF TGTGCCAGCAGTCCTTCCCCCGACAGGGTTCCGCGGCCCCAGCATTTT
. TRBJ2-7 TRBV5-1 . CASSSAMEQYF TGCGCCAGCAGCTCCGCAATGGAGCAGTACTTC
. TRBJ2-7 TRBV25-1 . CASTQGRQAYEQYF TGTGCCAGCACTCAAGGGAGGCAGGCCTACGAGCAGTACTTC
. TRBJ1-3 TRBV6-1 . CATGIEGIDGNTIYF TGTGCCACGGGTATTGAGGGGATTGATGGAAACACCATATATTTT
. TRBJ1-1 TRBV9 . CASSPRPTGEAFF TGTGCCAGCAGCCCGCGACCGACAGGTGAAGCTTTCTTT
TRBD1 TRBJ1-2 TRBV5-1 once CASSLGTGDQYGYTF TGCGCCAGCAGCTTGGGCACAGGGGATCAATATGGCTACACCTTC
TRBD1 TRBJ1-5 TRBV19 . CATRQGLSNQPQHF TGTGCCACCCGACAGGGGCTGAGCAATCAGCCCCAGCATTTT
. TRBJ1-2 TRBV4-1 . CASSPRRYDYGYTF TGCGCCAGCAGCCCACGAAGGTATGACTATGGCTACACCTTC